The rows below give T cell receptor beta chains drawn from one sample of a study of CD8 T cells in ankylosing spondylitis. One entry per CDR3 protein results from TCRdb running MiXCR on the 5' RACE reads. This sample has hundreds of thousands of distinct CDR3 sequences, with approximately 30% found just once. The specimen sequenced was blood, either unsorted or a sorted T cell fraction (not recorded which). Receptor source: a male donor with ankylosing spondylitis or in good health (not recorded which). Both conserved end residues are part of each CDR3. A D gene is named only where the DNA matches it firmly. For some rows the clone size is stated as once, few or many, or as a class when expanded; others skip it.

TRBJ2-3 16 . TRBD2 TRBV20-1 TGCAGTGCGGCATCCGGGACTAGCGCGGGCACAGATACGCAGTATTTT CSAASGTSAGTDTQYF
TRBJ2-2 15 few . TRBV15 TGTGCCACCAGCAGGACGACGGTGAACACCGGGGAGCTGTTTTTT CATSRTTVNTGELFF
TRBJ2-7 14 . TRBD2 TRBV7-2 TGTGCCAGCAGCCTCGGGACTAGCTGGCACGAGCAGTACTTC CASSLGTSWHEQYF
TRBJ1-1 17 . . TRBV11-2 TGTGCCAGCAGCTTAGATACTAATACGGGTATGAACACTGAAGCTTTCTTT CASSLDTNTGMNTEAFF
TRBJ2-3 16 . . TRBV6-5 TGTGCCAGCAGTTACGGGGCTGAACTTCCCAGGGATACGCAGTATTTT CASSYGAELPRDTQYF
TRBJ2-2 14 once TRBD2 TRBV7-2 TGTGCCAGCAGCTTTCAAAGCGGGGCCGGGGAGCTGTTTTTT CASSFQSGAGELFF
TRBJ2-1 14 few TRBD2 TRBV20-1 TGCAGTGCTTTGCAGGGACGGGGGGGTAATGAGCAGTTCTTC CSALQGRGGNEQFF
TRBJ1-5 14 . TRBD1 TRBV6-1 TGTGCCAGCAGGGACAGGTCTTCCAATCAGCCCCAGCATTTT CASRDRSSNQPQHF
TRBJ1-5 13 . . TRBV20-1 TGCAGTTCCCAGGACACACCAAATCAGCCCCAGCATTTT CSSQDTPNQPQHF
TRBJ2-4 18 . TRBD2 TRBV11-1 TGTGCCAGCAGCCCGAGGGCTAGCGGGGAGAAAGCCAAAAACATTCAGTACTTC CASSPRASGEKAKNIQYF
TRBJ2-7 13 few . TRBV5-1 TGCGCCAGCAGCGTAACCGGGCTCTACGAGCAGTACTTC CASSVTGLYEQYF
TRBJ1-5 13 . . TRBV20-1 TGCAGTGCTAGACAGGGTCGGATCCAGCCCCAGCATTTT CSARQGRIQPQHF
TRBJ2-1 16 . TRBD2 TRBV5-1 TGCGCCAGCAGCTTAGGGACTAGCGGGGGGATAAATGAGCAGTTCTTC CASSLGTSGGINEQFF
TRBJ2-3 15 few . TRBV5-1 TGCGCCAGCAGCCAACTGACAGATTCCACAGATACGCAGTATTTT CASSQLTDSTDTQYF
TRBJ1-2 12 . . TRBV29-1 TGCAGCGTTTACCGGTCTAACTATGGCTACACCTTC CSVYRSNYGYTF
TRBJ2-3 18 few TRBD1 TRBV20-1 TGCAGTGCTAGAAGAGGGGACAGGGCGAGGGGCTTCACAGATACGCAGTATTTT CSARRGDRARGFTDTQYF